Presented here are 30 T cell receptor beta chains from one specimen sequenced in a study of blood T cell repertoires in COVID-19. Profiled with immunoSEQ multiplex PCR; TCRdb holds only in-frame clones, not every one. This table has about 170,000 clones, about 85% appearing once. The sequencing input was peripheral blood. The source of these receptors is a man aged 55 to 70 who had recovered from COVID-19.

This chain links TRBV19 with TRBJ2-2; TRBD1 agrees at 9 bases. This CDR3 contains 14 residues. V was clipped by 7 bases and J by 6 bases; unmatched bases: 6. Germline CDR1 reads LNHDA; CDR2 reads SQIVND (reference sequence). The CDR3 DNA reads as TGTGCCAGTACCTGGACAGGGGAGGCCGGGGAGCTGTTTTTT. It yields the protein CASTWTGEAGELFF.

V is TRBV7-9 and J is TRBJ2-3; TRBD1 matches 7 bases. The CDR3 sequence is 14 residues long. Per germline, CDR1 SEHNR and CDR2 FQNEAQ (reference sequence). The junction had 8 bases not matched to a gene; V was cut back by 6 bases and J by 5 bases. CDR3 nucleotides: TGTGCCAGCAGTCGGGGACAGAGAATAGATACGCAGTATTTT. Translating gives CASSRGQRIDTQYF.

V and J are TRBV25-1 and TRBJ2-1; 11 bases line up with TRBD1. With V trimmed by 1 base and J by 4 bases, 3 bases remained unmatched. Germline CDR1 reads MGHDK; CDR2 reads SYGVNS. CDR3 length equals 16 residues. CDR3 residues: CASSESGQGAYNEQFF. In DNA form, the CDR3 reads TGTGCCAGCAGTGAATCCGGACAGGGGGCGTACAATGAGCAGTTCTTC. The complete variable domain, with remaining parts taken from reference TRBV25-1 and TRBJ2-1, reads EADIYQTPRYLVIGTGKKITLECSQTMGHDKMYWYQQDPGMELHLIHYSYGVNSTEKGDLSSESTVSRIRTEHFPLTLESARPSHTSQYLCASSESGQGAYNEQFFGPGTRLTVL.

The chain recombines TRBV10-3 with TRBJ2-5; 8 nucleotides align to TRBD2. V dropped 3 bases and J dropped 5; count of bases not matched to a gene: 8. The CDR3 consists of 15 residues. Germline CDR1 reads ENHRY; CDR2 reads SYGVKD. The chain's CDR3 is CAISDTGGRKETQYF. The DNA of the CDR3 is TGTGCCATCAGTGATACGGGGGGGCGGAAGGAGACCCAGTACTTC.

The chain recombines TRBV29-1 with TRBJ2-3, with 12 bases fitting TRBD2. With V trimmed by 3 bases and J by 8 bases, 3 bases remained unmatched. This CDR3 comprises 13 residues. Germline V lookup: CDR1 SQVTM, CDR2 ANQGSEA. Here the CDR3 DNA reads TGCAGCGTTGAGTTGACTAGCGGGAGTACGCAGTATTTT. Its translation is CSVELTSGSTQYF.

The chain is built from TRBV7-2 and TRBJ2-7, with TRBD1 matching over 7 bases. Looked up from germline, CDR1 is SGHTA and CDR2 is FQGNSA. The trim removed 2 bases at V and 0 bases at J, leaving 7 bases unmatched. The CDR3 sequence is 16 residues long. This CDR3 reads CASSLPDRPGSYEQYF. The DNA for the CDR3 is TGTGCCAGCAGCTTACCGGACAGGCCGGGCTCCTACGAGCAGTACTTC.

V and J are TRBV18 and TRBJ1-1; the match to TRBD1 covers 7 bases. V lost 4 bases and J lost 2; bases outside the gene matches: 1. Germline CDR1 KGHSH, CDR2 LQKENI. This CDR3 contains 13 residues. Here the CDR3 DNA reads TGTGCCAGCTCACAGGGGGCCAACACTGAAGCTTTCTTT. Translating gives CASSQGANTEAFF.

This sequence joins TRBV5-4 and TRBJ2-1; 10 bases map to TRBD2. V gave up 5 bases and J gave up 5 bases; unmatched junction bases: 7. Germline-derived CDR1 and CDR2 are SGHNT and YYREEE (reference sequence). The CDR3 runs 15 residues. DNA of the CDR3: TGTGCCAGCAGTCCTAGCGGGGGTCGGAACAATGAGCAGTTCTTC. Translated: CASSPSGGRNNEQFF.

This chain uses TRBV18 with TRBJ1-2, with 7 bases aligning to TRBD1. CDR1 and CDR2 (germline): KGHSH, LQKENI. This CDR3 is 16 amino acids long. The junction had 7 bases not matched to a gene; V was cut back by 3 bases and J by 0 bases. In DNA, the CDR3 is TGTGCCAGCTCACCGGACAAAGGGGGCACTAACTATGGCTACACCTTC. Translating it yields CASSPDKGGTNYGYTF.

The rearrangement links TRBV5-1 to TRBJ2-5; 12 bases map to TRBD2. The J segment lost 0 bases and the V segment lost 0 bases, leaving 6 bases of the junction unmatched. From germline, CDR1 is SGHRS and CDR2 YFSETQ. CDR3 size: 18 residues. The chain's CDR3 is CASSLAASGGAYQETQYF. The CDR3 nucleotides are TGCGCCAGCAGCTTGGCGGCTAGCGGGGGGGCCTACCAAGAGACCCAGTACTTC.

CDR3 nucleotides: TGTGCCAGCAGCTCCACAGGGGGCTGGACAGATACGCAGTATTTT. Encoded protein: CASSSTGGWTDTQYF. The chain recombines TRBV7-3 with TRBJ2-3; 9 nucleotides line up with TRBD1. Looked up from germline, CDR1 is SGHTA and CDR2 is FQGTGA. V shed 4 bases, J shed 3 bases, and the junction held 5 bases outside the gene matches. There are 15 residues in the CDR3.

The genes are TRBV4-1 and TRBJ2-2; 8 bases are shared with TRBD2. The CDR3 is made up of 17 amino acids. Germline CDR1 MGHRA, CDR2 YSYEKL. V shed 1 base and J 16 bases; nucleotides not matched to a gene: 20. The CDR3 coding sequence is TGCGCCAGCAGCCAAGTTAATATGGGACTAGGGTATGGGCGGACGTTTTTT. The encoded protein is CASSQVNMGLGYGRTFF.

The chain is built from TRBV6-4 and TRBJ2-3; TRBD2 agrees at 16 bases. The CDR3 runs to 21 residues. With V trimmed by 2 bases and J by 3 bases, 14 bases remained unmatched. In germline, CDR1 is MRHNA, CDR2 SNTAGT. The CDR3 region is CASSDVPGTSGGAEGTDTQYF. Written as DNA, the CDR3 is TGTGCCAGCAGTGACGTCCCCGGGACTAGCGGGGGGGCTGAAGGAACAGATACGCAGTATTTT.

This clone showed up just a few times. The chain has TRBV6-5 and TRBJ2-7; the match to TRBD1 covers 7 bases. The CDR3 runs to 11 residues. V trimming: 6 bases; J trimming: 6 bases; junction bases outside the gene matches: 2. CDR1 and CDR2 (germline): MNHEY, SVGAGI. The CDR3 nucleotides read TGTGCCAGCAGCGAGGGGGCCGAGCAGTACTTC. Its translation is CASSEGAEQYF.

This clone occurred once. The chain combines TRBV3-1 (or the pseudogene TRBV3-2) with TRBJ2-7; 8 bases agree with TRBD1. This CDR3 is 18 amino acids long. V shed 3 bases, J shed 0 bases, and the junction held 13 bases outside the gene matches. Germline CDR1 and CDR2: LGHDT and YNNKEL (reference sequence). The CDR3 loop reads CASSHPGTGTFRSYEQYF. In nucleotides, the CDR3 is TGTGCCAGCAGCCACCCCGGGACAGGAACATTCCGCTCCTACGAGCAGTACTTC.

This clone was found once. The rearrangement uses TRBV7-9 and TRBJ2-5; TRBD2 matches 13 bases. CDR3 length: 18 residues. With V trimmed by 3 bases and J by 5 bases, 12 bases remained unmatched. CDR1 is SEHNR and CDR2 is FQNEAQ in the germline V gene (reference sequence). CDR3 nucleotides: TGTGCCAGCAGCTTTGGACTAGCGGGGGCCCAGAGGTTGGAGACCCAGTACTTC. Translation: CASSFGLAGAQRLETQYF.

The chain joins TRBV11-3 to TRBJ2-1, with D unclear. CDR1 is SGHNT, CDR2 YENEEA, per germline. The CDR3 has 11 residues. The V and J ends lost 1 base and 10 bases respectively, with 5 bases between them. The CDR3 nucleotides are TGTGCCAGCAGCTTAGGTGCGGAGCAGTTCTTC. Protein product: CASSLGAEQFF.

V and J are TRBV19 and TRBJ1-5; the D gene is possibly TRBD1 (5 bases). CDR1 is LNHDA, CDR2 SQIVND, per germline (reference sequence). V lost 5 bases and J lost 7, with 24 bases in between. The CDR3 length is 17 residues. The CDR3 DNA is TGTGCCAGTAGTCCGGGGGTCGCAGTTGGAAGTAGGCAGCCCCAGCATTTT. This encodes CASSPGVAVGSRQPQHF.

The chain employs TRBV27 and TRBJ1-1, with D maybe TRBD1 (5 bases). The germline V gene has CDR1 MNHEY and CDR2 SMNVEV (reference sequence). The CDR3 is 13 amino acids. V was shortened by 5 bases and J by 3 bases, with 10 bases between the two germline ends. DNA of the CDR3: TGTGCCAGCAGTGGGGGGGTGGACACTGAAGCTTTCTTT. Translation: CASSGGVDTEAFF.

The V call is TRBV19, the J call TRBJ2-2, with TRBD1 matching over 9 bases. This CDR3 has 18 residues. The germline V gene has CDR1 LNHDA and CDR2 SQIVND (reference sequence). Trimming took 3 bases from V and 4 from J; bases not matched to a gene: 12. CDR3 protein: CASSISRTGGAGTGELFF. DNA of the CDR3: TGTGCCAGTAGTATCTCCCGAACAGGGGGCGCGGGCACCGGGGAGCTGTTTTTT.

The chain employs TRBV7-9 and TRBJ1-4; D is uncertain. V was pared by 3 bases and J by 8 bases, with 7 bases between. The CDR3 is 12 residues long. Looked up from germline, CDR1 is SEHNR and CDR2 is FQNEAQ (reference sequence). CDR3 region: CASSFLREKLFF. CDR3 bases: TGTGCCAGCAGCTTCCTGCGGGAAAAACTGTTTTTT.

The CDR3 spells CASSLGRGVYEQYF. The DNA of the CDR3 is TGTGCCAGCAGCTTAGGGAGAGGAGTCTACGAGCAGTACTTC. V usage is TRBV7-9 and J usage is TRBJ2-7; D unresolved. The length of the CDR3 is 14 residues. Per germline, CDR1 SEHNR and CDR2 FQNEAQ (reference sequence). V lost 1 base, J lost 3 bases, and 10 bases lay in between.

The V and J genes are TRBV19 and TRBJ2-5; TRBD2 matches at 8 bases. Per the germline V gene, CDR1 is LNHDA and CDR2 is SQIVND (reference sequence). The CDR3 contains 14 residues. V dropped 3 bases and J dropped 2; count of bases not matched to a gene: 2. The CDR3 here is CASSIGGVQETQYF. The CDR3 region has the DNA TGTGCCAGTAGTATCGGGGGGGTGCAAGAGACCCAGTACTTC. The variable domain in full, with the rest retrieved from reference TRBV19 and TRBJ2-5, is DGGITQSPKYLFRKEGQNVTLSCEQNLNHDAMYWYRQDPGQGLRLIYYSQIVNDFQKGDIAEGYSVSREKKESFPLTVTSAQKNPTAFYLCASSIGGVQETQYFGPGTRLLVL.

The count of this clone is one. The chain uses TRBV14 and TRBJ2-1; tentative D call: TRBD1 (5 bases). The V and J ends lost 3 bases and 6 bases respectively, with 9 bases between them. The germline V gene encodes CDR1 SGHDN and CDR2 FVKESK. CDR3 size: 13 residues. The DNA of the CDR3 is TGTGCCAGCAGCCAGACAGTATTCAATGAGCAGTTCTTC. It yields the protein CASSQTVFNEQFF.

This chain uses TRBV29-1 with TRBJ1-1; tentatively, D is TRBD1 (5 bases). The CDR3 length is 13 residues. The germline V gene has CDR1 SQVTM and CDR2 ANQGSEA. V lost 7 bases and J 7 bases, leaving 19 bases between the germline ends. CDR3 DNA sequence: TGCAGCGCCCGCACGCCAGGGACTGTTGAAGCTTTCTTT. Translated: CSARTPGTVEAFF.

The J gene is TRBJ1-1, the V gene TRBV11-2; 8 bases are a match to TRBD1. Germline values: CDR1 SGHAT, CDR2 FQNNGV. CDR3 size: 14 residues. Trimming cost V 1 base and J 4 bases; bases outside gene matches: 2. CDR3 sequence: CASSLAQGATEAFF. In DNA, the CDR3 is TGTGCCAGCAGCTTAGCCCAGGGGGCCACTGAAGCTTTCTTT.

This clone was seen only once. The rearrangement joins TRBV5-1 to TRBJ1-2; 9 bases are a match to TRBD1. This CDR3 has 14 residues. CDR1 and CDR2 from the germline V gene are SGHRS and YFSETQ. V trimming: 6 bases; J trimming: 4 bases; junction bases outside the gene matches: 7. CDR3 in DNA: TGCGCCAGCAAACGGACAGGGGAAGGCTATGGCTACACCTTC. Protein product: CASKRTGEGYGYTF.

This chain uses TRBV4-1 with TRBJ1-1, with a weak D call TRBD1 (6 bases). Per germline, CDR1 MGHRA and CDR2 YSYEKL. This CDR3 has 15 residues. V was trimmed by 3 bases and J by 5 bases, leaving 16 bases between them. The DNA for the CDR3 is TGCGCCAGCAGCCATAGTTTGACGGGACATACTGAAGCTTTCTTT. Translating it yields CASSHSLTGHTEAFF.

The chain joins TRBV6-5 to TRBJ1-2, with D hard to call. V shed 7 bases and J shed 0 bases, with 6 bases lying between them. The germline gives CDR1 MNHEY, CDR2 SVGAGI. The CDR3 has 12 amino acids. CDR3 nucleotides: TGTGCCAGCACGGGAGCTAACTATGGCTACACCTTC. Amino acid sequence: CASTGANYGYTF.

V and J are TRBV27 and TRBJ2-2; maybe TRBD1 (6 bases). The CDR3 is made up of 15 amino acids. CDR1 MNHEY and CDR2 SMNVEV come from the germline V gene (reference sequence). Trimming took 5 bases from V and 3 from J, leaving 13 bases between them. CDR3 nucleotides: TGTGCCAGCAGTGACGGACAGTACTACACCGGGGAGCTGTTTTTT. Amino acids: CASSDGQYYTGELFF.